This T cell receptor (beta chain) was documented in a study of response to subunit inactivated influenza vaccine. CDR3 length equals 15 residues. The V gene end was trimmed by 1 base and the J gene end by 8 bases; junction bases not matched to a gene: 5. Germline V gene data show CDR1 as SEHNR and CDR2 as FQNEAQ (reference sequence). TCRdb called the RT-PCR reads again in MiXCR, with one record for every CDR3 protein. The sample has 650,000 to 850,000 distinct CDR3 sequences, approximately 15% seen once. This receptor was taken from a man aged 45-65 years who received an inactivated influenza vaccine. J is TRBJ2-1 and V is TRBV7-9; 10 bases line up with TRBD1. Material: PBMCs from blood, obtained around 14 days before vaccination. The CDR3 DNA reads TGTGCCAGCAGCTTAGTGCGGGACAGGGGTCATGAGCAGTTCTTC. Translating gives CASSLVRDRGHEQFF. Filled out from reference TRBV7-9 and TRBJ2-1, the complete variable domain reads DTGVSQNPRHKITKRGQNVTFRCDPISEHNRLYWYRQTLGQGPEFLTYFQNEAQLEKSRLLSDRFSAERPKGSFSTLEIQRTEQGDSAMYLCASSLVRDRGHEQFFGPGTRLTVL.